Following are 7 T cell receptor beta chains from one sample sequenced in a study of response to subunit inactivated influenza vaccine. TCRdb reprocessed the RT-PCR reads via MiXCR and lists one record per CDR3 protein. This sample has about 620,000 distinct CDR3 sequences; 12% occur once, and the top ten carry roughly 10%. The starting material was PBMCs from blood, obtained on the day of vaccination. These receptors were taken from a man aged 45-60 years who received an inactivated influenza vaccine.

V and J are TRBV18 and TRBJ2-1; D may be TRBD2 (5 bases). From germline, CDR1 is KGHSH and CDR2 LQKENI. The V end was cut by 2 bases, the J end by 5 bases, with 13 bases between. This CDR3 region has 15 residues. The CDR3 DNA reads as TGTGCCAGCTCACCAATTAGCGCGGTCGACAATGAGCAGTTCTTC. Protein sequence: CASSPISAVDNEQFF.

The CDR3 sequence: CASSQRLAGGSGANVLTF. CDR3 in DNA: TGTGCCAGCAGCCAAAGACTAGCGGGGGGGTCTGGGGCCAACGTCCTGACTTTC. The chain couples TRBV3-1 to TRBJ2-6, with TRBD2 identical over 14 bases. The germline V gene has CDR1 LGHDT and CDR2 YNNKEL (reference sequence). The CDR3 extends over 18 amino acids. J lost 1 base, V lost 2 bases, and 1 base had no gene match.

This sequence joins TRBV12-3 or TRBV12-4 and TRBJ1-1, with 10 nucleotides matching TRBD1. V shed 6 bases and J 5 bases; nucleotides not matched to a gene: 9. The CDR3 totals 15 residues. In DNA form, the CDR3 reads TGTGCCAGCAGGCCACCGGGACAGGGGATGACTGAAGCTTTCTTT. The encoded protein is CASRPPGQGMTEAFF.

CDR3 loop: CAISAQGQAPLHF. CDR3 DNA sequence: TGTGCCATCAGTGCTCAGGGACAGGCACCCCTCCACTTT. V is TRBV10-3 and J is TRBJ1-6; 8 bases align to TRBD1. Germline V gives CDR1 ENHRY, CDR2 SYGVKD. This CDR3 region has 13 residues. Trimming took 4 bases from V and 11 from J; bases not matched to a gene: 4.

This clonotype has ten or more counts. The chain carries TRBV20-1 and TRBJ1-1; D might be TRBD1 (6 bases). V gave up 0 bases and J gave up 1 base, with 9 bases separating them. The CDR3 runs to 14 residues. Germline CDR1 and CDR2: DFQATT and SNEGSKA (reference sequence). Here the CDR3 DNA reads TGCAGTGCTAGAGATCAGGGGAGGAACACTGAAGCTTTCTTT. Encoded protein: CSARDQGRNTEAFF.

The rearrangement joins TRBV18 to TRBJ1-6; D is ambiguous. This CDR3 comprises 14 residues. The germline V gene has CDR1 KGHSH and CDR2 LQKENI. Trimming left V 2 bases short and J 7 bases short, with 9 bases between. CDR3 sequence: CASSPDPRNSPLHF. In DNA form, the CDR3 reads TGTGCCAGCTCACCAGATCCTAGGAATTCACCCCTCCACTTT.

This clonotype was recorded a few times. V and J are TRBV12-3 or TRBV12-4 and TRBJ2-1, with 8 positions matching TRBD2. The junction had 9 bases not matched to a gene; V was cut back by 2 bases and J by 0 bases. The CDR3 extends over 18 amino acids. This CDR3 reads CASSLFLVLAASYNEQFF. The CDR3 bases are TGTGCCAGCAGTTTATTCCTGGTACTAGCGGCCTCCTACAATGAGCAGTTCTTC.